This T cell receptor (beta chain) stems from a study of cytomegalovirus exposure and HLA in healthy donors. PCR involved 60 Vbeta and 13 Jbeta primers. Authors' data handling: Among the unique TCR beta chains that a later analysis counted, around 72 million in all, about 10 million were shared. Here immunoSEQ multiplex PCR was the method, and the copy in TCRdb shows in-frame clones only, minus some. V and J calls and clone size come straight from that table; D and trimming were deduced from the DNA. Of some 60,000 clones listed, about 90% were seen once; the top ten hold about 1.5%. The V gene's germline CDR1 is MNHEY and CDR2 SVGAGI. V lost 6 bases, J lost 2 bases, and 4 bases stayed unmatched. CDR3 length equals 14 residues.

The sample comprised PBMCs. The chain has TRBV6-5 and TRBJ2-7; 10 positions agree with TRBD1. The clonotype was recovered from a man between 18 and 29 years old in good health and CMV-seronegative. For the CDR3, the DNA is TGTGCCAGCAGAGCCGGGACAGGGGCCTACGAGCAGTACTTC. Protein: CASRAGTGAYEQYF.